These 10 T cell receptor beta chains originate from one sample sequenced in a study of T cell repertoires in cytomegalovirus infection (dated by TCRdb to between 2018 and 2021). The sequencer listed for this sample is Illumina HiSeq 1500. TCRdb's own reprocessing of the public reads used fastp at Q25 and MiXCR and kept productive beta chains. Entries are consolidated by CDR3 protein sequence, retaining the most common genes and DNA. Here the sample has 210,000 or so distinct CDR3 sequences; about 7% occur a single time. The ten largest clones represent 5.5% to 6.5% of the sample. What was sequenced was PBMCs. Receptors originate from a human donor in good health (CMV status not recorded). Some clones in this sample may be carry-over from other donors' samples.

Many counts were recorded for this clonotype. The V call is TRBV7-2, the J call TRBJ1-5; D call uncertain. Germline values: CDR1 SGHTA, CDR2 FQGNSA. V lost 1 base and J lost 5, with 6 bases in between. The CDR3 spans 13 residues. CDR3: CASSLVPDQPQHF. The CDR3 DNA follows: TGTGCCAGCAGCTTAGTCCCGGATCAGCCCCAGCATTTT. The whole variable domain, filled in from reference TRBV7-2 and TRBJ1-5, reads GAGVSQSPSNKVTEKGKDVELRCDPISGHTALYWYRQSLGQGLEFLIYFQGNSAPDKSGLPSDRFSAERTGGSVSTLTIQRTQQEDSAVYLCASSLVPDQPQHFGDGTRLSIL.

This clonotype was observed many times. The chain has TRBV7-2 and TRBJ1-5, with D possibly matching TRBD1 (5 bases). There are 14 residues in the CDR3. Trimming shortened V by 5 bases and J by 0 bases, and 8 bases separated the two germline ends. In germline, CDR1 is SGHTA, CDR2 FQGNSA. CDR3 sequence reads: CASSQQASNQPQHF. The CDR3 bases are TGTGCCAGCAGCCAACAGGCTAGCAATCAGCCCCAGCATTTT.

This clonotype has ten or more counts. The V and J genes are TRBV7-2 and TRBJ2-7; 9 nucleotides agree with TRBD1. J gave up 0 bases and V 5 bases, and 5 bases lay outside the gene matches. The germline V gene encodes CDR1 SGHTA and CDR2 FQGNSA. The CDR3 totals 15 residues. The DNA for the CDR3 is TGTGCCAGCAGCCCTGGACAGGGGCACTCCTACGAGCAGTACTTC. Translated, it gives CASSPGQGHSYEQYF.

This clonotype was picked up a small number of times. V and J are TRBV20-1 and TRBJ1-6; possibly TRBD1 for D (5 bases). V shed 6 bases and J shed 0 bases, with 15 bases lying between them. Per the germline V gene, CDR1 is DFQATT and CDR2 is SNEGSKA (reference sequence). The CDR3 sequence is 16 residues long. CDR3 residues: CSARTGGFSYNSPLHF. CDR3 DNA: TGCAGTGCCCGGACGGGGGGGTTCTCCTATAATTCACCCCTCCACTTT.

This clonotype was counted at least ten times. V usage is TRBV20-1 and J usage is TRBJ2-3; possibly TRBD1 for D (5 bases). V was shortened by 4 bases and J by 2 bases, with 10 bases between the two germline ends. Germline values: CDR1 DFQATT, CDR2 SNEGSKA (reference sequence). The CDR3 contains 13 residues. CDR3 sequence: CSATGFNTDTQYF. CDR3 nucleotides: TGCAGTGCTACAGGGTTTAACACAGATACGCAGTATTTT.

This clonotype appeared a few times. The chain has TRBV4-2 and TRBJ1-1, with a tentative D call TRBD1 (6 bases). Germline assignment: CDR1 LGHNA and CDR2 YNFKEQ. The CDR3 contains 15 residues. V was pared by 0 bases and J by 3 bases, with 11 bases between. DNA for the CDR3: TGTGCCAGCAGCCAAGAAGGGGGGCGTCACACTGAAGCTTTCTTT. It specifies CASSQEGGRHTEAFF.

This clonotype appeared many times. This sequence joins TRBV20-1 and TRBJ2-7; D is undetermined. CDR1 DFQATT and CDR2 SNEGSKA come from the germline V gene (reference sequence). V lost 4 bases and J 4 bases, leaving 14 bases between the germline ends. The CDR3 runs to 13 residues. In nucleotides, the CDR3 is TGCAGTGCTACCCTTGAGCCCAAGTACGAGCAGTACTTC. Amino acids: CSATLEPKYEQYF.

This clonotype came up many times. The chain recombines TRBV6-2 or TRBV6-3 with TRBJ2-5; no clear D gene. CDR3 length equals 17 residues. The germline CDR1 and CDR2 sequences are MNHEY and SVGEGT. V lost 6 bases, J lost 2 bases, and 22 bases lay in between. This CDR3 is CASSNPVIATSQETQYF. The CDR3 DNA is TGTGCCAGCAGCAACCCAGTGATTGCAACGTCGCAAGAGACCCAGTACTTC.

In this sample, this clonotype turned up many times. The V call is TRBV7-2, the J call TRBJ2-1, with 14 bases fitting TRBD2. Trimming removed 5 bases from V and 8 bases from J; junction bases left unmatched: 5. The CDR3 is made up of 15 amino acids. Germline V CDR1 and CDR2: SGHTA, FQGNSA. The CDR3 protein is CASSQTSGGAYEQFF. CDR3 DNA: TGTGCCAGCAGCCAGACTAGCGGGGGGGCCTATGAGCAGTTCTTC. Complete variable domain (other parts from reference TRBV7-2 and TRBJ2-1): GAGVSQSPSNKVTEKGKDVELRCDPISGHTALYWYRQSLGQGLEFLIYFQGNSAPDKSGLPSDRFSAERTGGSVSTLTIQRTQQEDSAVYLCASSQTSGGAYEQFFGPGTRLTVL.

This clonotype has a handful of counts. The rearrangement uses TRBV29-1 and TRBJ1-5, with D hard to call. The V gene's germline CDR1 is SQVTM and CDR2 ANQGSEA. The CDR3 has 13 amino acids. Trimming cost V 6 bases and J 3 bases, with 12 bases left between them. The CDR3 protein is CSVVDGNNQPQHF. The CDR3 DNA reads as TGCAGCGTAGTGGACGGAAACAATCAGCCCCAGCATTTT.